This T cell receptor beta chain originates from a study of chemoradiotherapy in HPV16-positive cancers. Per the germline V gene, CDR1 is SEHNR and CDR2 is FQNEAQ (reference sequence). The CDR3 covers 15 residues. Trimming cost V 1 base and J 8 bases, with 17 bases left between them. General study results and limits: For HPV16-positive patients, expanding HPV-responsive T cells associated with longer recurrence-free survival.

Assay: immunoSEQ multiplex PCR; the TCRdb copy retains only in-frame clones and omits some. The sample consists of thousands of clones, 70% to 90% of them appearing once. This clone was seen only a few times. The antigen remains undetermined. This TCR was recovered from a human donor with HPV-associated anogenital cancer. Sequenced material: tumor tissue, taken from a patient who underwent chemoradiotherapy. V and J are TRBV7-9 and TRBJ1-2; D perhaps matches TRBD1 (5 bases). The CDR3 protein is CASSLEGTFAGGYTF. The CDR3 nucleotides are TGTGCCAGCAGCTTAGAGGGGACTTTTGCGGGAGGCTACACCTTC.